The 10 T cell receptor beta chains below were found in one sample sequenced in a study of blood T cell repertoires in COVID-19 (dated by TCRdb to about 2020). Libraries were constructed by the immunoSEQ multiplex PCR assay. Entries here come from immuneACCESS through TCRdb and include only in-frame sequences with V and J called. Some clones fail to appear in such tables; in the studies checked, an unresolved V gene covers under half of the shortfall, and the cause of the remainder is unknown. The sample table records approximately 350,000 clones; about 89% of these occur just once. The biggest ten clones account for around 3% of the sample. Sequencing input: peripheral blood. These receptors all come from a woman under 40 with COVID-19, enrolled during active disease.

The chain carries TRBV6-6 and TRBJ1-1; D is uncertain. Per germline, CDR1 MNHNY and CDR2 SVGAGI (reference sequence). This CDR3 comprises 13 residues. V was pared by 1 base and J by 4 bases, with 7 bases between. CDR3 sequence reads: CASSYYSTTEAFF. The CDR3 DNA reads TGTGCCAGCAGTTACTACAGCACCACTGAAGCTTTCTTT.

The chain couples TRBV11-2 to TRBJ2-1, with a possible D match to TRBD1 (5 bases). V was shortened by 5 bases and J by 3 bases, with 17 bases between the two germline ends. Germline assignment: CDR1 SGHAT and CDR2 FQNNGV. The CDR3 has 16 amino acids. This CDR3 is CASSPSGRVDYNEQFF. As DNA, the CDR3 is TGTGCCAGCAGCCCCTCGGGCAGGGTCGACTACAATGAGCAGTTCTTC.

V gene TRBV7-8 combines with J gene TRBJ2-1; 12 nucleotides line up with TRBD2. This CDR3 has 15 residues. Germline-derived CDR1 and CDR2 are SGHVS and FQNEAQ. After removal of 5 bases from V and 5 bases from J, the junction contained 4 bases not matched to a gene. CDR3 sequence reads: CASSPLAGGNNEQFF. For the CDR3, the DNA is TGTGCCAGCAGCCCCCTAGCGGGAGGGAACAATGAGCAGTTCTTC.

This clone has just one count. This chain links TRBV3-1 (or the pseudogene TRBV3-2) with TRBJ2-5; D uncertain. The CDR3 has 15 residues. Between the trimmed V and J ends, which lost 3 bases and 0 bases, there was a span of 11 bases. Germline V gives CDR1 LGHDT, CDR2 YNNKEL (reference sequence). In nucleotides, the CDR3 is TGTGCCAGCAGCCAGAGGCAGAAGTACCAAGAGACCCAGTACTTC. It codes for CASSQRQKYQETQYF.

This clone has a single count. The CDR3 nucleotides read TGTGCCAGCAGCCTACAGGGGTTACATGGCTACACCTTC. Its protein product is CASSLQGLHGYTF. This chain joins TRBV5-5 and TRBJ1-2, with 7 bases identical to TRBD1. Per the germline V gene, CDR1 is SGHKS and CDR2 is YYEKEE (reference sequence). V lost 4 bases, J lost 6 bases, and 6 bases stayed unmatched. The CDR3 has 13 amino acids. Using reference TRBV5-5 and TRBJ1-2 for the parts outside the CDR3, the full variable domain is DAGVTQSPTHLIKTRGQQVTLRCSPISGHKSVSWYQQVLGQGPQFIFQYYEKEERGRGNFPDRFSARQFPNYSSELNVNALLLGDSALYLCASSLQGLHGYTFGSGTRLTVV.

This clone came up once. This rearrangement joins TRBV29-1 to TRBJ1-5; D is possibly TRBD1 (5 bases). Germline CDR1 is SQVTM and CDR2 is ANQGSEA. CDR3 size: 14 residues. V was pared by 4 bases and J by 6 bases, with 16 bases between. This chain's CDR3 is CSVGDPKAGQPQHF. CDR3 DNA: TGCAGCGTTGGGGACCCCAAAGCGGGTCAGCCCCAGCATTTT. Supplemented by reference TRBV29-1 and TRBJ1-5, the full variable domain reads SAVISQKPSRDICQRGTSLTIQCQVDSQVTMMFWYRQQPGQSLTLIATANQGSEATYESGFVIDKFPISRPNLTFSTLTVSNMSPEDSSIYLCSVGDPKAGQPQHFGDGTRLSIL.

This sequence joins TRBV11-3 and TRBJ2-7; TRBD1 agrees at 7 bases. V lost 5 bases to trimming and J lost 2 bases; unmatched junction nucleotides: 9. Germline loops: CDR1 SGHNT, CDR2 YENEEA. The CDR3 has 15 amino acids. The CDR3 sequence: CASSRRGTVAYEQYV. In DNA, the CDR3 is TGTGCCAGCAGCCGAAGAGGGACAGTCGCCTACGAGCAGTACGTC.

CDR3 DNA sequence: TGTGCCAGCAGTTTATTCAAGCGGAGCGGTGAGCAGTTCTTC. Encoded protein: CASSLFKRSGEQFF. The V call is TRBV28, the J call TRBJ2-1; maybe TRBD2 (5 bases). The germline V gene has CDR1 MDHEN and CDR2 SYDVKM. The length of the CDR3 is 14 residues. Trimming pared 1 base from V and 9 bases from J, leaving 13 bases between.

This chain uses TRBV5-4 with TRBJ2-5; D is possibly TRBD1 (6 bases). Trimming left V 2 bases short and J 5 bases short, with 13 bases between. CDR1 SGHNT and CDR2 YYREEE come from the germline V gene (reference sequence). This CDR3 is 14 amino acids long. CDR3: CASSFNRAVETQYF. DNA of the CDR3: TGTGCCAGCAGCTTTAACAGGGCGGTGGAGACCCAGTACTTC.

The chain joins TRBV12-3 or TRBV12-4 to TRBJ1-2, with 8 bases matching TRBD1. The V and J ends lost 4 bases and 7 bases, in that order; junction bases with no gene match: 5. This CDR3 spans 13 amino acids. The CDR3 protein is CASSWRTGIGYTF. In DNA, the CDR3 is TGTGCCAGCAGTTGGAGGACAGGGATTGGCTACACCTTC.